These 18 T cell receptor beta chains originate from one sample sequenced in a study of tumour-infiltrating T cells in Burkitt lymphoma. The method was immunoSEQ multiplex PCR; TCRdb's version includes in-frame clones alone and lacks a portion of them. The data hold around 1,700 clones, with approximately 15% observed a single time. What was sequenced was tumor tissue. The origin of the receptors is a human donor with Burkitt lymphoma.

The genes are TRBV6-5 and TRBJ2-7; 8 bases agree with TRBD1. Germline V gene data show CDR1 as MNHEY and CDR2 as SVGAGI. The junction had 9 bases not matched to a gene; V was cut back by 4 bases and J by 4 bases. The CDR3 has 15 amino acids. The CDR3 loop is CASSLARQGIYEQYF. As DNA, the CDR3 is TGTGCCAGCAGTTTGGCGCGACAGGGGATTTACGAGCAGTACTTC.

V and J are TRBV4-3 and TRBJ1-1; no firm D call. CDR3 length: 14 residues. The V gene lost 1 base and the J gene lost 0 bases, with 6 bases spanning the gap. Germline-derived CDR1 and CDR2 are LGHNA and YSLEER. The CDR3 DNA is TGCGCCAGCAGCCAAGGAGTCCTGAACACTGAAGCTTTCTTT. It specifies CASSQGVLNTEAFF.

This clone has only a few counts. V is TRBV4-1 and J is TRBJ1-4; tentative D call: TRBD1 (6 bases). Germline loops: CDR1 MGHRA, CDR2 YSYEKL. V was cut by 5 bases and J by 5 bases, with 15 bases left in between. The CDR3 has 15 amino acids. As DNA, the CDR3 is TGCGCCAGCAGCGAGGCGGGGGGCCCCAATGAAAAACTGTTTTTT. Protein: CASSEAGGPNEKLFF.

This clone has just a few counts. The gene calls are TRBV11-2 and TRBJ2-7; D possibly matches TRBD1 or TRBD2 (5 bases each). The V and J ends lost 1 base and 6 bases respectively, with 7 bases between them. The CDR3 spans 12 residues. Germline-derived CDR1 and CDR2 are SGHAT and FQNNGV. CDR3 loop: CASSLGGSEQYF. The CDR3 nucleotides are TGTGCCAGCAGCTTAGGGGGGAGCGAGCAGTACTTC.

This chain connects TRBV13 to TRBJ1-2; unclear D gene. V lost 10 bases, J lost 4 bases, and 16 bases lay in between. The CDR3 contains 13 residues. Germline V gene data show CDR1 as PRHDT and CDR2 as FYEKMQ (reference sequence). CDR3 loop: CATYFPVSYGYTF. For the CDR3, the DNA is TGTGCCACTTACTTCCCGGTTAGCTATGGCTACACCTTC.

This sequence joins TRBV29-1 and TRBJ1-2, with 11 bases fitting TRBD1. CDR1 and CDR2 from the germline V gene are SQVTM and ANQGSEA. The J segment lost 4 bases and the V segment lost 4 bases, leaving 5 bases of the junction unmatched. The CDR3 has 14 amino acids. The CDR3 is CSVAGTGGIYGYTF. The CDR3 region has the DNA TGCAGCGTTGCAGGGACAGGGGGAATCTATGGCTACACCTTC. The full variable domain, in which reference TRBV29-1 and TRBJ1-2 provide the parts outside the CDR3, is SAVISQKPSRDICQRGTSLTIQCQVDSQVTMMFWYRQQPGQSLTLIATANQGSEATYESGFVIDKFPISRPNLTFSTLTVSNMSPEDSSIYLCSVAGTGGIYGYTFGSGTRLTVV.

This clone has more than one count but fewer than ten. The chain is built from TRBV5-4 and TRBJ2-1; no firm D call. CDR3 size: 15 residues. Germline CDR1 is SGHNT and CDR2 is YYREEE (reference sequence). V was shortened by 4 bases and J by 0 bases, with 11 bases between the two germline ends. The CDR3 sequence: CASSTEHSSYNEQFF. The CDR3 DNA follows: TGTGCCAGCAGCACCGAACATAGCTCCTACAATGAGCAGTTCTTC.

The chain joins TRBV6-6 to TRBJ2-1; 7 bases agree with TRBD2. The length of the CDR3 is 14 residues. Germline CDR1 is MNHNY and CDR2 is SVGAGI (reference sequence). J lost 6 bases, V lost 5 bases, and 7 bases had no gene match. The DNA of the CDR3 is TGTGCCAGCAGTCCCTGGACTAGTGTCAATGAGCAGTTCTTC. Protein: CASSPWTSVNEQFF.

The chain recombines TRBV29-1 with TRBJ2-7; D gene uncertain. Trimming took 4 bases from V and 3 from J, leaving 13 bases between them. CDR3 size: 13 residues. CDR1 and CDR2 (germline): SQVTM, ANQGSEA. The CDR3 spells CSVVGRLLYEQYF. The CDR3 region has the DNA TGCAGCGTTGTCGGACGTCTTCTCTACGAGCAGTACTTC.

By its share, this clone is large. The J gene is TRBJ1-1, the V gene TRBV28, with 12 bases identical to TRBD1. V lost 5 bases, J lost 1 base, and 5 bases stayed unmatched. This CDR3 region has 16 residues. Germline CDR1 and CDR2: MDHEN and SYDVKM. CDR3 DNA sequence: TGTGCCAGCAGTGTGGGACAGGGGGCGGAGAACACTGAAGCTTTCTTT. This encodes CASSVGQGAENTEAFF.

The chain combines TRBV11-2 with TRBJ1-4; a possible D gene is TRBD1 (5 bases). There are 14 residues in the CDR3. CDR1 and CDR2 (germline): SGHAT, FQNNGV. V lost 2 bases and J 4 bases, leaving 8 bases between the germline ends. The CDR3 nucleotides read TGTGCCAGCAGCTTACAGGGCTTTAATGAAAAACTGTTTTTT. Protein sequence: CASSLQGFNEKLFF.

In this sample, this clone turned up a few times. The genes are TRBV5-4 and TRBJ2-3; 8 bases fit TRBD2. The CDR3 sequence is 13 residues long. The trim removed 10 bases at V and 7 bases at J, leaving 11 bases unmatched. Looked up from germline, CDR1 is SGHNT and CDR2 is YYREEE (reference sequence). Here the CDR3 DNA reads TGTGCCTGGCTGGGGGAGCGGGGGTATACGCAGTATTTT. This sequence encodes CAWLGERGYTQYF.

The chain has TRBV14 and TRBJ2-7; D is perhaps TRBD1 or TRBD2 (5 bases each). The V end was cut by 5 bases, the J end by 2 bases, with 13 bases between. The CDR3 contains 14 residues. The germline V gene encodes CDR1 SGHDN and CDR2 FVKESK. CDR3 sequence reads: CASSSRDPAYEQYF. CDR3 nucleotides: TGTGCCAGCAGCTCCCGGGACCCGGCCTACGAGCAGTACTTC.

To note about this clone: The junction does not match germline at one end; this may be a read error. This CDR3 is also generated by other DNA sequences in the sample. The chain joins TRBV10-1 to TRBJ1-5, with D hard to call. The germline gives CDR1 WNHNN, CDR2 SYGVQD (reference sequence). This CDR3 contains 13 residues. The CDR3 region is CARTDPRNQPQHF. In nucleotides, the CDR3 is TGCGCCAGGACGGACCCGAGGAATCAACCCCAGCATTTT.

In nucleotides, the CDR3 is TGTGCCAGCAGCTTGGGAGATTCTAACTATGGCTACACCTTC. This codes for CASSLGDSNYGYTF. This chain links TRBV5-6 with TRBJ1-2, with D unclear. V was shortened by 0 bases and J by 0 bases, with 6 bases between the two germline ends. Germline V CDR1 and CDR2: SGHDT, YYEEEE. This CDR3 has 14 residues.

This clone has more than one count but fewer than ten. This chain connects TRBV12-2 to TRBJ2-3; TRBD2, the table's D call, lacks a check against the DNA. TRBV12-2 is a pseudogene locus. The CDR3 is 18 amino acids. The CDR3 is CASRLNAGSGRLPDTQYF. CDR3 nucleotide sequence: TGTGCAAGTCGCTTAAACGCTGGGAGCGGGAGACTGCCAGATACGCAGTATTTT.

This clone qualifies as hyperexpanded. J is TRBJ2-2 and V is TRBV7-3; no clear D gene. The CDR3 runs 14 residues. Germline CDR1 and CDR2: SGHTA and FQGTGA. V was cut by 2 bases and J by 3 bases, with 7 bases left in between. The CDR3 reads CASSLDSYTGELFF. In nucleotides, the CDR3 is TGTGCCAGCAGCTTAGACTCTTACACCGGGGAGCTGTTTTTT. Supplemented by reference TRBV7-3 and TRBJ2-2, the full variable domain reads GAGVSQTPSNKVTEKGKYVELRCDPISGHTALYWYRQSLGQGPEFLIYFQGTGAADDSGLPNDRFFAVRPEGSVSTLKIQRTERGDSAVYLCASSLDSYTGELFFGEGSRLTVL.

As regards this clone: This same CDR3 is encoded by further DNA sequences in the sample. The V and J genes are TRBV7-2 and TRBJ1-2; D uncertain. The CDR3 is 12 residues long. V lost 6 bases and J 4 bases, leaving 9 bases between the germline ends. Germline V gene data show CDR1 as SGHTA and CDR2 as FQGNSA. The CDR3 nucleotides read TGTGCCAGCAGTTTGACGCCCTATGGCTACACCTTC. Translation: CASSLTPYGYTF.